The 27 T cell receptor beta chains below were found in one sample sequenced in a study of blood T cell repertoires in COVID-19. Some clones are missing from TCRdb's copy, which holds only in-frame ones; the method was immunoSEQ multiplex PCR. The sample shows fewer than 350,000 clones, approximately 90% of them seen only once. Material: PBMCs or T cells enriched from blood (not recorded which). The receptors derive from a woman in her thirties or forties with acute COVID-19.

The genes are TRBV5-7 and TRBJ2-1, with 9 bases lining up with TRBD2. TRBV5-7 has ORF status, its function being uncertain. This CDR3 spans 16 amino acids. The trim removed 4 bases at V and 3 bases at J, leaving 8 bases unmatched. The CDR3 reads CASSHVAGANYNEQFF. DNA for the CDR3: TGTGCCAGCAGCCACGTAGCGGGGGCTAACTACAATGAGCAGTTCTTC.

The rearrangement uses TRBV4-2 and TRBJ2-5; 10 bases line up with TRBD2. The CDR3 contains 16 residues. CDR1 and CDR2 (germline): LGHNA, YNFKEQ. V was clipped by 0 bases and J by 3 bases; unmatched bases: 4. The CDR3 region is CASSQDSSGGKETQYF. The CDR3 bases are TGTGCCAGCAGCCAAGATAGTAGCGGGGGGAAAGAGACCCAGTACTTC.

The chain couples TRBV3-1 (or the pseudogene TRBV3-2) to TRBJ2-5; D not resolved. This CDR3 contains 16 residues. Germline loops: CDR1 LGHDT, CDR2 YNNKEL (reference sequence). V was clipped by 1 base and J by 7 bases, with 19 bases between them. CDR3 sequence: CASSQAPRGNVATQYF. DNA for the CDR3: TGTGCCAGCAGCCAAGCCCCCCGAGGAAATGTCGCGACCCAGTACTTC.

The V call is TRBV11-2, the J call TRBJ2-5; the D gene is possibly TRBD1 (6 bases). The CDR3 is 16 amino acids. Germline V gene data show CDR1 as SGHAT and CDR2 as FQNNGV. Trimming cost V 2 bases and J 2 bases, with 15 bases left between them. The CDR3 spells CASSLRQDERQETQYF. DNA of the CDR3: TGTGCCAGCAGCTTAAGACAGGATGAAAGACAAGAGACCCAGTACTTC.

Here the CDR3 reads CASRETGSGNTIYF. The CDR3 DNA reads TGTGCCAGCAGGGAAACAGGCTCTGGAAACACCATATATTTT. V gene TRBV25-1 combines with J gene TRBJ1-3; TRBD1 is a possible D gene (5 bases). The CDR3 spans 14 residues. The germline V gene encodes CDR1 MGHDK and CDR2 SYGVNS. With 6 bases removed from V and 0 bases from J, the gap between germline ends came to 9 bases. Full variable domain (outside the CDR3, taken from reference TRBV25-1 and TRBJ1-3): EADIYQTPRYLVIGTGKKITLECSQTMGHDKMYWYQQDPGMELHLIHYSYGVNSTEKGDLSSESTVSRIRTEHFPLTLESARPSHTSQYLCASRETGSGNTIYFGEGSWLTVV.

About this clone: Other DNA sequences in this sample translate to the same CDR3. The V gene is TRBV28, the J gene TRBJ1-1, with a possible D match to TRBD1 (5 bases). Germline V gives CDR1 MDHEN, CDR2 SYDVKM. The CDR3 extends over 14 amino acids. Trimming stripped 2 bases from V and 1 base from J, with 8 bases between. The CDR3 DNA reads as TGTGCCAGCAGTTTAAGGCAGGGGAACACTGAAGCTTTCTTT. Translation: CASSLRQGNTEAFF.

The chain employs TRBV10-3 and TRBJ2-7; TRBD1 matches 8 bases. The CDR3 is 14 amino acids. Unmatched junction bases numbered 4, after V lost 4 bases and J lost 2 bases. The V gene's germline CDR1 is ENHRY and CDR2 SYGVKD. This CDR3 is CAISGDRGPYEQYF. In nucleotides, the CDR3 is TGTGCCATCAGTGGTGACAGGGGCCCCTACGAGCAGTACTTC.

Many counts were recorded for this clone. The V call is TRBV7-3, the J call TRBJ2-2; maybe TRBD2 (5 bases). Germline-derived CDR1 and CDR2 are SGHTA and FQGTGA. The CDR3 contains 15 residues. Trimming took off 2 bases at V and 0 bases at J, with 7 bases between the two ends. The CDR3 coding sequence is TGTGCCAGCAGCTTATCGGGGACGAACACCGGGGAGCTGTTTTTT. Amino acids: CASSLSGTNTGELFF.

The rearrangement uses TRBV5-1 and TRBJ2-7, with D tentatively TRBD1 (6 bases). The V gene lost 4 bases and the J gene lost 2 bases, with 16 bases spanning the gap. Germline CDR1 SGHRS, CDR2 YFSETQ. This CDR3 is 15 amino acids long. The CDR3, as DNA: TGCGCCAGCAGCCTTGTATCGGGACACACCTACGAGCAGTACTTC. It specifies CASSLVSGHTYEQYF.

V and J are TRBV19 and TRBJ1-1, with 8 positions matching TRBD1. Losses at the gene ends were 2 bases for V and 5 bases for J; bases not matched to a gene: 4. Germline CDR1 reads LNHDA; CDR2 reads SQIVND (reference sequence). This CDR3 has 14 amino acids. CDR3 sequence reads: CASSISGGRTEAFF. The CDR3 DNA reads as TGTGCCAGTAGTATATCAGGGGGCAGAACTGAAGCTTTCTTT.

V and J are TRBV7-2 and TRBJ1-2; maybe TRBD1 (5 bases). CDR1 is SGHTA, CDR2 FQGNSA, per germline. This CDR3 has 13 amino acids. The V gene lost 0 bases and the J gene lost 6 bases, with 8 bases spanning the gap. This CDR3 reads CASSLAGGNGYTF. The CDR3 DNA reads as TGTGCCAGCAGCTTAGCTGGGGGGAATGGCTACACCTTC. The variable domain in full, completed from reference TRBV7-2 and TRBJ1-2, reads GAGVSQSPSNKVTEKGKDVELRCDPISGHTALYWYRQSLGQGLEFLIYFQGNSAPDKSGLPSDRFSAERTGGSVSTLTIQRTQQEDSAVYLCASSLAGGNGYTFGSGTRLTVV.

This clone has only one observation. The rearrangement links TRBV19 to TRBJ1-2; 7 bases line up with TRBD1. Germline lookup yields CDR1 LNHDA and CDR2 SQIVND (reference sequence). Trimming took 4 bases from V and 8 from J; bases not matched to a gene: 13. This CDR3 spans 15 amino acids. Here the CDR3 reads CASSRGDSPLVGYTF. The CDR3 DNA reads TGTGCCAGTAGTAGGGGGGACAGCCCCCTCGTGGGCTACACCTTC.

The chain combines TRBV5-6 with TRBJ2-1; 8 nucleotides line up with TRBD1. Germline CDR1 SGHDT, CDR2 YYEEEE. This CDR3 is built from 15 residues. V lost 2 bases to trimming and J lost 9 bases; unmatched junction nucleotides: 10. The DNA for the CDR3 is TGTGCCAGCAGCTTCCGTCCGGGACAGGTTTTTGAGCAGTTCTTC. Translation: CASSFRPGQVFEQFF.

This clone showed up just once. The chain couples TRBV5-6 to TRBJ1-2; tentative D call: TRBD1 (6 bases). Germline lookup yields CDR1 SGHDT and CDR2 YYEEEE. V dropped 0 bases and J dropped 2 bases, with 8 bases sitting between them. CDR3 length: 14 residues. The CDR3 DNA follows: TGTGCCAGCAGCTTGGCGAGGGGGAACTATGGCTACACCTTC. This encodes CASSLARGNYGYTF.

The gene calls are TRBV24-1 and TRBJ2-1; D is unclear. Germline lookup yields CDR1 KGHDR and CDR2 SFDVKD. The CDR3 spans 15 residues. Trimming took 5 bases from V and 1 from J, leaving 11 bases between them. This CDR3 is CATSGGRMSYNEQFF. The CDR3 DNA sequence: TGTGCCACCAGTGGCGGCCGTATGTCCTACAATGAGCAGTTCTTC.

The rearrangement links TRBV7-9 to TRBJ2-3, with D maybe TRBD2 (5 bases). Trimming removed 4 bases from V and 2 bases from J, with 19 bases in between. The CDR3 spans 17 residues. Germline CDR1 and CDR2: SEHNR and FQNEAQ (reference sequence). CDR3: CASSSRTRSLNTDTQYF. The DNA of the CDR3 is TGTGCCAGCAGCTCCCGGACTCGCTCCCTTAACACAGATACGCAGTATTTT. The whole variable domain, remainder taken from reference TRBV7-9 and TRBJ2-3, is DTGVSQNPRHKITKRGQNVTFRCDPISEHNRLYWYRQTLGQGPEFLTYFQNEAQLEKSRLLSDRFSAERPKGSFSTLEIQRTEQGDSAMYLCASSSRTRSLNTDTQYFGPGTRLTVL.

This clone was detected only once. This chain joins TRBV12-3 or TRBV12-4 and TRBJ2-7; 7 positions match TRBD2. This CDR3 is 13 amino acids long. V lost 8 bases and J lost 4; bases outside the gene matches: 8. The DNA for the CDR3 is TGTGCCAGCCGGGGAGCGGGGAGGTACGAGCAGTACTTC. Protein sequence: CASRGAGRYEQYF.

V gene TRBV19 combines with J gene TRBJ2-1, with TRBD1 identical over 7 bases. Trimming removed 1 base from V and 4 bases from J; junction bases left unmatched: 7. Germline CDR1 reads LNHDA; CDR2 reads SQIVND (reference sequence). The CDR3 runs 16 residues. The DNA of the CDR3 is TGTGCCAGTAGTATAGCCGGGACAGCGTCATACAATGAGCAGTTCTTC. Translation: CASSIAGTASYNEQFF.

The chain uses TRBV28 and TRBJ2-1, with 16 bases lining up with TRBD2. Germline V gene data show CDR1 as MDHEN and CDR2 as SYDVKM. The CDR3 contains 15 residues. The V gene end was trimmed by 6 bases and the J gene end by 12 bases; junction bases not matched to a gene: 8. The CDR3 region is CASSVGTSGRVTQFF. CDR3 bases: TGTGCCAGCAGCGTTGGGACTAGCGGGAGGGTTACGCAGTTCTTC.

CDR3 bases: TGTGCCAGCAGTTTAAGGGACAGACCCTCCTACGAGCAGTACTTC. Translated, it gives CASSLRDRPSYEQYF. The genes are TRBV28 and TRBJ2-7, with TRBD1 identical over 7 bases. The CDR3 runs to 15 residues. Germline CDR1 is MDHEN and CDR2 is SYDVKM. V dropped 2 bases and J dropped 0; count of bases not matched to a gene: 4.

V usage is TRBV19 and J usage is TRBJ1-3, with D hard to call. V dropped 3 bases and J dropped 14 bases, with 20 bases sitting between them. CDR1 LNHDA and CDR2 SQIVND come from the germline V gene (reference sequence). The CDR3 is 14 amino acids. The CDR3 DNA sequence: TGTGCCAGTAGTATTAGAGTACCTTCGGCGGAGCTATATTTT. It specifies CASSIRVPSAELYF.

The genes are TRBV2 and TRBJ1-2; 12 bases align to TRBD1. Germline CDR1 reads SNHLY; CDR2 reads FYNNEI. The CDR3 sequence is 15 residues long. Trimming at V came to 6 bases and at J to 2 bases, leaving 4 bases not matched to a gene. CDR3 DNA: TGTGCCAGCAGCTACGGGACAGGGGGCAACTATGGCTACACCTTC. Amino acid sequence: CASSYGTGGNYGYTF.

J is TRBJ1-1 and V is TRBV24-1; 10 positions match TRBD1. Germline assignment: CDR1 KGHDR and CDR2 SFDVKD. Unmatched junction bases numbered 3, after V lost 7 bases and J lost 2 bases. The CDR3 spans 14 residues. The DNA for the CDR3 is TGTGCCACCAGGCGGACAGGGGGAAACACTGAAGCTTTCTTT. Amino acid sequence: CATRRTGGNTEAFF.

This sequence joins TRBV2 and TRBJ2-5, with TRBD1 as a possible D gene (6 bases). Germline V gene data show CDR1 as SNHLY and CDR2 as FYNNEI. Trimming left V 5 bases short and J 5 bases short, with 12 bases between. The CDR3 loop spans 13 amino acids. CDR3 DNA sequence: TGTGCCAGCAGTCCTAGGACAGAGGAGACCCAGTACTTC. This gives the protein CASSPRTEETQYF.

This rearrangement joins TRBV4-2 to TRBJ1-5; a weak D match, TRBD1 (5 bases). Trimming shortened V by 2 bases and J by 4 bases, and 18 bases separated the two germline ends. Germline lookup yields CDR1 LGHNA and CDR2 YNFKEQ. The CDR3 is 17 amino acids. The CDR3 coding sequence is TGTGCCAGCAGCCAATTTCCCGAACAGGATATGAATCAGCCCCAGCATTTT. It is translated as CASSQFPEQDMNQPQHF.

The CDR3 DNA is TGTGCCAGCAGTGAATTCCGGCTGACTCGGTACTTC. The encoded protein is CASSEFRLTRYF. This chain links TRBV6-1 with TRBJ2-7; D gene unclear. Germline V gene lookup returns CDR1 MNHNS and CDR2 SASEGT. CDR3 size: 12 residues. The ends were cut back, 2 bases at V and 12 bases at J, with 14 bases in the middle.

The chain is built from TRBV15 and TRBJ1-1; perhaps TRBD1 as D (5 bases). Germline V gene lookup returns CDR1 LNHNV and CDR2 YYDKDF (reference sequence). V was cut by 1 base and J by 5 bases, with 8 bases left in between. The CDR3 consists of 13 residues. Here the CDR3 reads CATSRVPGTEAFF. The CDR3 DNA sequence: TGTGCCACCAGCAGAGTCCCAGGGACTGAAGCTTTCTTT.